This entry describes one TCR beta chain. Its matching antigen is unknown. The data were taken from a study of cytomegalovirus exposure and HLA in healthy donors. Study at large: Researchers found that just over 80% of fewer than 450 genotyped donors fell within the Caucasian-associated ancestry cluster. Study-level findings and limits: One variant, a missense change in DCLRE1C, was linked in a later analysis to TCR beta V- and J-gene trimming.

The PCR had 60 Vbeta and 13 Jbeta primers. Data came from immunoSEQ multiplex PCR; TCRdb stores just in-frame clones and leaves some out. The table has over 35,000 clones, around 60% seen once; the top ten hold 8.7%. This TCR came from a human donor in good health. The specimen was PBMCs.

DNA of the CDR3: TGTGCCAGCTCACCATTAGCTAGCAATCAGCCCCAGCATTTT. This encodes CASSPLASNQPQHF. The J gene is TRBJ1-5, the V gene TRBV18; D gene unclear. Germline CDR1 reads KGHSH; CDR2 reads LQKENI. Between the trimmed V and J ends, which lost 2 bases and 0 bases, there was a span of 5 bases. The CDR3 extends over 14 amino acids.